This T cell receptor beta chain was observed in a study of early stage breast cancer tumors. On the study more broadly: About 80% of the 16 invasive tumors were ER+, PR+ and HER2-. Study-wide results and limits: Tumors had approximately 2.5-fold higher T cell density than normal breast.

This clone showed up just a few times. What it binds is unknown. Some clones are missing from TCRdb's copy, which holds only in-frame ones; the method was immunoSEQ multiplex PCR. This table has about 9,600 clones, around 70% appearing once. The junction had 7 bases not matched to a gene; V was cut back by 0 bases and J by 7 bases. Germline V gene data show CDR1 as SGHVS and CDR2 as FNYEAQ. CDR3 length: 15 amino acids. Sequenced sample: breast tumor tissue. The chain is built from TRBV7-6 and TRBJ2-7; 9 nucleotides align to TRBD2. This TCR came from a person aged 45 to 60 with breast cancer. CDR3 DNA sequence: TGTGCCAGCAGCTTAGCTCCTAGCGGGATAGGTGAGCAGTACTTC. This encodes CASSLAPSGIGEQYF. Variable domain in full (rest from reference TRBV7-6 and TRBJ2-7): GAGVSQSPRYKVTKRGQDVALRCDPISGHVSLYWYRQALGQGPEFLTYFNYEAQQDKSGLPNDRFSAERPEGSISTLTIQRTEQRDSAMYRCASSLAPSGIGEQYFGPGTRLTVT.